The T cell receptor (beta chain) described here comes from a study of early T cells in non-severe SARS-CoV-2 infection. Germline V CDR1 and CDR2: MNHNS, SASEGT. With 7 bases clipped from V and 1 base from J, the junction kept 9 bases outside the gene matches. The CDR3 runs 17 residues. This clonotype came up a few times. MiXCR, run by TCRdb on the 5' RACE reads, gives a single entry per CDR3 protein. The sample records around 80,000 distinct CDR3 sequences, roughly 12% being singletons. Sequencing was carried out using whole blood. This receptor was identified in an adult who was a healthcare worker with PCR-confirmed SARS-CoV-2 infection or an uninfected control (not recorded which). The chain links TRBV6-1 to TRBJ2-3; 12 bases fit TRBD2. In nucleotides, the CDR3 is TGTGCCAGCACCCTGCTAGCGGGAGGGGTTGGCACAGATACGCAGTATTTT. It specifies CASTLLAGGVGTDTQYF.